This entry lists 21 T cell receptor beta chains sequenced from one sample in a study of neurological immune-mediated disorders. TCRdb re-called the 5' RACE reads with MiXCR, one entry per CDR3 protein. This repertoire shows about 52,000 distinct CDR3 sequences, 3.8% found once; its top ten account for approximately 5.9%. Sequencing used PBMCs. These receptors came from a man aged 55 to 70 with multiple sclerosis.

This clonotype was recorded a few times. The J gene is TRBJ2-1, the V gene TRBV20-1; the D gene is possibly TRBD2 (6 bases). The CDR3 loop spans 14 amino acids. CDR1 is DFQATT, CDR2 SNEGSKA, per germline (reference sequence). V was pared by 3 bases and J by 7 bases, with 16 bases between. Here the CDR3 reads CSASGLAGGNEQFF. CDR3 sequence (DNA): TGCAGTGCTAGTGGGCTAGCCGGGGGTAATGAGCAGTTCTTC.

This clonotype appeared many times. The chain employs TRBV12-3 or TRBV12-4 and TRBJ2-7; D tentatively reads TRBD1 or TRBD2 (5 bases each). The CDR3 length is 14 residues. Trimming removed 7 bases from V and 0 bases from J, with 13 bases in between. The CDR3 DNA sequence: TGTGCCAGCACCTCCGGGACCACCTCCTACGAGCAGTACTTC. As protein: CASTSGTTSYEQYF.

At least ten counts were recorded for this clonotype. J is TRBJ1-3 and V is TRBV6-5; D is unresolved. Germline loops: CDR1 MNHEY, CDR2 SVGAGI. V lost 1 base and J lost 0, with 13 bases in between. The CDR3 consists of 17 residues. The CDR3 DNA follows: TGTGCCAGCAGTTACTTAGCCCCGGGAATCTCTGGAAACACCATATATTTT. Translating gives CASSYLAPGISGNTIYF.

This clonotype was counted at least ten times. CDR3: CASSVAGPPNNEQFF. The CDR3 DNA follows: TGCGCCAGCAGCGTAGCGGGGCCCCCGAACAATGAGCAGTTCTTC. This sequence joins TRBV5-1 and TRBJ2-1; 8 positions agree with TRBD2. With 4 bases clipped from V and 5 bases from J, the junction kept 8 bases outside the gene matches. The CDR3 runs to 15 residues. The V gene's germline CDR1 is SGHRS and CDR2 YFSETQ.

This clonotype was counted at least ten times. The V gene is TRBV20-1, the J gene TRBJ2-7; 9 bases match TRBD2. The CDR3 loop spans 16 amino acids. V was pared by 0 bases and J by 2 bases, with 8 bases of the junction left unmatched. CDR1 is DFQATT and CDR2 is SNEGSKA in the germline V gene (reference sequence). DNA of the CDR3: TGCAGTGCTAGAGATCCCTCAGCGGGGGGCACCTACGAGCAGTACTTC. Residues: CSARDPSAGGTYEQYF.

The CDR3 sequence: CSLDGGPETQYF. The CDR3 bases are TGCAGTCTGGACGGGGGACCAGAGACCCAGTACTTC. The J gene is TRBJ2-5, the V gene TRBV20-1; D perhaps matches TRBD2 (6 bases). Germline V CDR1 and CDR2: DFQATT, SNEGSKA (reference sequence). V lost 8 bases, J lost 4 bases, and 14 bases lay in between. The CDR3 is 12 residues long.

This clonotype showed up many times. The chain joins TRBV29-1 to TRBJ2-1; TRBD2 matches at 8 bases. Germline V lookup: CDR1 SQVTM, CDR2 ANQGSEA. There are 14 residues in the CDR3. V gave up 7 bases and J gave up 5 bases; unmatched junction bases: 10. The CDR3 DNA sequence: TGCAGCGGGTTAAACGGGAGGGTGGACAATGAGCAGTTCTTC. This sequence encodes CSGLNGRVDNEQFF.

This clonotype was picked up many times. The CDR3: CSARETTGLRHEQYF. DNA for the CDR3: TGCAGTGCTAGAGAAACGACAGGGTTACGGCACGAGCAGTACTTC. The V and J genes are TRBV20-1 and TRBJ2-7; TRBD1 matches 7 bases. V was pared by 0 bases and J by 5 bases, with 10 bases of the junction left unmatched. Germline V gives CDR1 DFQATT, CDR2 SNEGSKA (reference sequence). The CDR3 covers 15 residues.

This clonotype was recorded at least ten times. The chain combines TRBV6-5 with TRBJ1-3; possibly TRBD1 for D (5 bases). The CDR3 totals 16 residues. Per the germline V gene, CDR1 is MNHEY and CDR2 is SVGAGI. Deletions cut 0 bases from V and 4 bases from J, with 13 bases between. The CDR3: CASSYSLAGAGNTIYF. Written as DNA, the CDR3 is TGTGCCAGCAGTTACTCGTTGGCTGGGGCAGGAAACACCATATATTTT.

This clonotype was seen repeatedly, ten times or more. The chain couples TRBV4-1 to TRBJ2-5; D may be TRBD2 (5 bases). The CDR3 spans 13 residues. Germline CDR1 MGHRA, CDR2 YSYEKL. Trimming left V 4 bases short and J 5 bases short, with 11 bases between. The CDR3 nucleotides are TGCGCCAGCAGCCTGAGGGCTCTGGAGACCCAGTACTTC. Translated: CASSLRALETQYF.

This clonotype was seen at least ten times. The CDR3 nucleotides read TGCGCCAGCAGCTTGTTCCGAGAGGCAACAGATACGCAGTATTTT. Its translation is CASSLFREATDTQYF. The chain has TRBV5-1 and TRBJ2-3; no clear D gene. V was cut by 1 base and J by 3 bases, with 12 bases left in between. The CDR3 runs 15 residues. The germline V gene encodes CDR1 SGHRS and CDR2 YFSETQ.

This clonotype was detected many times. The genes are TRBV5-1 and TRBJ2-3; no clear D gene. Germline V lookup: CDR1 SGHRS, CDR2 YFSETQ. Trimming stripped 5 bases from V and 2 bases from J, with 6 bases between. The CDR3 sequence is 12 residues long. CDR3 bases: TGCGCCAGCAGGGACCTCACAGATACGCAGTATTTT. Encoded protein: CASRDLTDTQYF.

This clonotype has at least ten counts. This chain links TRBV12-3 or TRBV12-4 with TRBJ2-1; no firm D call. V lost 0 bases to trimming and J lost 5 bases, with 11 bases between them. The CDR3 length is 15 residues. CDR3 nucleotide sequence: TGTGCCAGCAGTTTAGCGCTTGCACCTAACAATGAGCAGTTCTTC. It yields the protein CASSLALAPNNEQFF.

This clonotype came up many times. The CDR3 DNA sequence: TGTGCCTGGAGTAACCGATACGAGCAGTACTTC. Translation: CAWSNRYEQYF. The chain has TRBV30 and TRBJ2-7; no clear D gene. The CDR3 has 11 residues. Per germline, CDR1 GTSNPN and CDR2 SVGIG (reference sequence). With 2 bases removed from V and 4 bases from J, the gap between germline ends came to 6 bases. Using reference TRBV30 and TRBJ2-7 for the parts outside the CDR3, the full variable domain is SQTIHQWPATLVQPVGSPLSLECTVEGTSNPNLYWYRQAAGRGLQLLFYSVGIGQISSEVPQNLSASRPQDRQFILSSKKLLLSDSGFYLCAWSNRYEQYFGPGTRLTVT.

This clonotype was recorded at least ten times. V is TRBV14 and J is TRBJ2-3; the D is unclear. CDR3 size: 16 residues. Germline loops: CDR1 SGHDN, CDR2 FVKESK. V gave up 3 bases and J gave up 2 bases, with 15 bases separating them. This chain's CDR3 is CASSHLDHAITDTQYF. The CDR3 DNA sequence: TGTGCCAGCAGCCACCTTGACCACGCAATCACAGATACGCAGTATTTT.

This clonotype was picked up many times. V is TRBV9 and J is TRBJ1-1; TRBD1 is a possible D gene (6 bases). This CDR3 contains 15 residues. Germline V gene sequence: CDR1 SGDLS, CDR2 YYNGEE. Trimming removed 3 bases at V and 1 base at J, with 13 bases between. CDR3 in DNA: TGTGCCAGCAGCGAGACCGGGGGCCGGAACACTGAAGCTTTCTTT. Protein product: CASSETGGRNTEAFF.

Many counts were recorded for this clonotype. The V gene is TRBV5-1, the J gene TRBJ2-1; D is uncertain. V was cut by 0 bases and J by 14 bases, with 9 bases left in between. The CDR3 runs to 11 residues. Germline lookup yields CDR1 SGHRS and CDR2 YFSETQ. The DNA of the CDR3 is TGCGCCAGCAGCTTGGGGGTTTGGGAGTTCTTC. Its translation: CASSLGVWEFF.

This clonotype was observed at least ten times. The V call is TRBV20-1, the J call TRBJ1-5; D unresolved. The germline CDR1 and CDR2 sequences are DFQATT and SNEGSKA (reference sequence). The CDR3 consists of 13 residues. Trimming shortened V by 4 bases and J by 1 base, and 8 bases separated the two germline ends. The DNA for the CDR3 is TGCAGTGCTAAATCGACGAGCAATCAGCCCCAGCATTTT. This translates into CSAKSTSNQPQHF.

The chain joins TRBV7-8 to TRBJ2-7; D gene unclear. In germline, CDR1 is SGHVS, CDR2 FQNEAQ. The V gene lost 1 base and the J gene lost 3 bases, with 10 bases spanning the gap. The CDR3 consists of 14 residues. The CDR3 sequence: CASSLGHSNYEQYF. DNA for the CDR3: TGTGCCAGCAGCTTAGGACATTCTAACTACGAGCAGTACTTC.

This clonotype was counted ten times or more. The genes are TRBV20-1 and TRBJ2-4; D unresolved. CDR3 length: 13 residues. The ends were cut back, 3 bases at V and 1 base at J, with 7 bases in the middle. Germline V lookup: CDR1 DFQATT, CDR2 SNEGSKA (reference sequence). The CDR3 DNA follows: TGCAGTGCTAGGCTGGGGGCCAAAAACATTCAGTACTTC. Translated: CSARLGAKNIQYF.

J is TRBJ2-7 and V is TRBV6-6; tentatively, D is TRBD2 (6 bases). Germline lookup yields CDR1 MNHNY and CDR2 SVGAGI (reference sequence). V dropped 10 bases and J dropped 6 bases, with 19 bases sitting between them. The CDR3 is 13 amino acids. The CDR3 protein is CATSGVGRGEQYF. The CDR3, as DNA: TGTGCCACGAGCGGCGTGGGGCGGGGCGAGCAGTACTTC.